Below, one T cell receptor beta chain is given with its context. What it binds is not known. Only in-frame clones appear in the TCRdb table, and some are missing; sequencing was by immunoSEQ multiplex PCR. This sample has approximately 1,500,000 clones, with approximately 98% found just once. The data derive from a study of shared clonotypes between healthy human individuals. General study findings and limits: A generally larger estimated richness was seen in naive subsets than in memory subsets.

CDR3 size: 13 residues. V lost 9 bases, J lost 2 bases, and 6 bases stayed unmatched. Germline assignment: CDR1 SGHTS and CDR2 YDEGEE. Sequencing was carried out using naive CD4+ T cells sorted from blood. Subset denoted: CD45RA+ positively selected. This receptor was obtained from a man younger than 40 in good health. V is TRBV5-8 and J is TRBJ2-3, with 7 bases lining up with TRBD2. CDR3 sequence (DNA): TGTGCCACCCAGCGGGACGACACAGATACGCAGTATTTT. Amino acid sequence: CATQRDDTDTQYF.